The 29 T cell receptor beta chains below all came from one sample that was sequenced in a study of cytomegalovirus exposure and HLA in healthy donors. With 60 Vbeta and 13 Jbeta primers, the PCR was carried out. Repertoires were generated with immunoSEQ multiplex PCR, while TCRdb's copy carries only in-frame clones and drops some. The table has about 190,000 clones, around 80% seen once. Sequenced material: PBMCs. The receptors were sampled from a woman aged 18-29 years in good health and CMV-seropositive.

The CDR3 reads CASSLASEGTGKETQYF. DNA for the CDR3: TGCGCCAGCAGCTTGGCCTCAGAAGGGACAGGGAAAGAGACCCAGTACTTC. The chain has TRBV5-1 and TRBJ2-5; 9 bases fit TRBD1. J lost 3 bases, V lost 0 bases, and 9 bases had no gene match. Germline V gene sequence: CDR1 SGHRS, CDR2 YFSETQ. The CDR3 covers 17 residues.

The rearrangement uses TRBV6-9 and TRBJ2-3; 7 positions match TRBD2. Trimming took 5 bases from V and 0 from J; bases not matched to a gene: 8. CDR1 is MNHGY, CDR2 SVAAGI, per germline. This CDR3 spans 16 amino acids. The CDR3 DNA reads as TGTGCCAGCAGTCCCCCCCTAGCGGAGAGCACAGATACGCAGTATTTT. Amino acids: CASSPPLAESTDTQYF.

J is TRBJ2-2 and V is TRBV4-1; 11 positions agree with TRBD2. Germline loops: CDR1 MGHRA, CDR2 YSYEKL. This CDR3 spans 19 amino acids. The ends lost 2 bases at V and 5 bases at J; junction bases unmatched: 13. For the CDR3, the DNA is TGCGCCAGCAGCCAACGGGTGTCTAGCGGGGGGACGGGGACCGGGGAGCTGTTTTTT. This codes for CASSQRVSSGGTGTGELFF.

The chain links TRBV6-5 to TRBJ1-2; D unresolved. The V and J ends lost 6 bases and 8 bases respectively, with 16 bases between them. The germline CDR1 and CDR2 sequences are MNHEY and SVGAGI. This CDR3 is 13 amino acids long. In DNA, the CDR3 is TGTGCCAGCAGAGGAGCGGGGTATCGCGGCTACACCTTC. Amino acids: CASRGAGYRGYTF.

V gene TRBV7-2 combines with J gene TRBJ1-4; tentatively, D is TRBD1 (5 bases). The CDR3 is 15 amino acids. Looked up from germline, CDR1 is SGHTA and CDR2 is FQGNSA. The germline V and J ends were trimmed by 4 bases and 1 base, with 10 bases remaining between them. The CDR3 nucleotides read TGTGCCAGCAGCTCCGACAGAAAAACTAATGAAAAACTGTTTTTT. Amino acid sequence: CASSSDRKTNEKLFF. Looking up the rest from reference TRBV7-2 and TRBJ1-4 gives the full variable domain: GAGVSQSPSNKVTEKGKDVELRCDPISGHTALYWYRQSLGQGLEFLIYFQGNSAPDKSGLPSDRFSAERTGGSVSTLTIQRTQQEDSAVYLCASSSDRKTNEKLFFGSGTQLSVL.

CDR3 DNA: TGTGCCAGCAGCTTAGACAGGGGGGCCCCCTACGAGCAGTACTTC. The encoded protein is CASSLDRGAPYEQYF. This chain links TRBV11-2 with TRBJ2-7; D may be TRBD1 (7 bases). This CDR3 contains 15 residues. CDR1 is SGHAT and CDR2 is FQNNGV in the germline V gene. V lost 0 bases to trimming and J lost 2 bases, with 11 bases between them. The full variable domain, in which reference TRBV11-2 and TRBJ2-7 provide the parts outside the CDR3, is EAGVAQSPRYKIIEKRQSVAFWCNPISGHATLYWYQQILGQGPKLLIQFQNNGVVDDSQLPKDRFSAERLKGVDSTLKIQPAKLEDSAVYLCASSLDRGAPYEQYFGPGTRLTVT.

The rearrangement links TRBV5-1 to TRBJ2-7; D may be TRBD2 (5 bases). This CDR3 has 12 amino acids. CDR1 and CDR2 from the germline V gene are SGHRS and YFSETQ. V was pared by 0 bases and J by 4 bases, with 5 bases between. CDR3 loop: CASSLGTYEQYF. In nucleotides, the CDR3 is TGCGCCAGCAGCTTGGGGACTTACGAGCAGTACTTC.

V is TRBV30 and J is TRBJ1-1; the D is unclear. The V gene lost 3 bases and the J gene lost 1 base, with 9 bases spanning the gap. This CDR3 is built from 13 residues. From germline, CDR1 is GTSNPN and CDR2 SVGIG (reference sequence). CDR3 sequence reads: CAWRQSKNTEAFF. The CDR3, as DNA: TGTGCCTGGAGACAGTCTAAGAACACTGAAGCTTTCTTT. Combining the CDR3 with reference TRBV30 and TRBJ1-1 gives the whole variable domain SQTIHQWPATLVQPVGSPLSLECTVEGTSNPNLYWYRQAAGRGLQLLFYSVGIGQISSEVPQNLSASRPQDRQFILSSKKLLLSDSGFYLCAWRQSKNTEAFFGQGTRLTVV.

This clone appeared a few times. The chain recombines TRBV28 with TRBJ1-2, with 7 nucleotides matching TRBD1. The junction had 7 bases not matched to a gene; V was cut back by 6 bases and J by 0 bases. The CDR3 loop spans 15 amino acids. The germline CDR1 and CDR2 sequences are MDHEN and SYDVKM. CDR3 sequence reads: CASRTSGGANYGYTF. The CDR3, as DNA: TGTGCCAGCAGGACATCAGGGGGAGCTAACTATGGCTACACCTTC.

The chain employs TRBV7-6 and TRBJ2-3; 9 bases are a match to TRBD2. Germline V gene lookup returns CDR1 SGHVS and CDR2 FNYEAQ. V gave up 4 bases and J gave up 5 bases; unmatched junction bases: 4. The CDR3 is 14 residues long. The CDR3 DNA is TGTGCCAGCAGCTCGACTAGCGGAGTAGATACGCAGTATTTT. This encodes CASSSTSGVDTQYF.

The chain combines TRBV4-1 with TRBJ2-5; 8 bases agree with TRBD2. The germline V gene has CDR1 MGHRA and CDR2 YSYEKL. The ends lost 0 bases at V and 6 bases at J; junction bases unmatched: 15. The CDR3 has 18 amino acids. CDR3 amino acids: CASSQELPSGRRRQTQYF. In DNA, the CDR3 is TGCGCCAGCAGCCAAGAGCTTCCTAGCGGGCGGAGAAGGCAGACCCAGTACTTC.

The V and J genes are TRBV4-1 and TRBJ2-1; 12 nucleotides line up with TRBD1. V was clipped by 4 bases and J by 7 bases; unmatched bases: 2. This CDR3 has 14 amino acids. Germline V CDR1 and CDR2: MGHRA, YSYEKL. The chain's CDR3 is CASSPGQGANEQFF. Written as DNA, the CDR3 is TGCGCCAGCAGCCCGGGACAGGGGGCGAATGAGCAGTTCTTC.

V is TRBV30 and J is TRBJ2-2, with a tentative D call TRBD1 (6 bases). V was clipped by 4 bases and J by 6 bases, with 9 bases between them. This CDR3 contains 12 residues. The germline gives CDR1 GTSNPN, CDR2 SVGIG (reference sequence). CDR3 nucleotide sequence: TGTGCCTGGACACAGGGCCCCGGGGAGCTGTTTTTT. Protein: CAWTQGPGELFF.

This chain uses TRBV11-2 with TRBJ1-1; TRBD1 might be the D (6 bases). The CDR3 totals 15 residues. The germline V and J ends were trimmed by 3 bases and 1 base, with 12 bases remaining between them. Germline CDR1 and CDR2: SGHAT and FQNNGV. This CDR3 reads CASSFNRAGNTEAFF. CDR3 nucleotides: TGTGCCAGCAGCTTTAACAGGGCGGGGAACACTGAAGCTTTCTTT.

The J gene is TRBJ1-6, the V gene TRBV4-1; 8 bases line up with TRBD1. The CDR3 length is 17 residues. Losses at the gene ends were 2 bases for V and 0 bases for J; bases not matched to a gene: 3. Germline assignment: CDR1 MGHRA and CDR2 YSYEKL. CDR3 in amino acids: CASSQTGGPSYNSPLHF. The CDR3 coding sequence is TGCGCCAGCAGCCAAACAGGGGGGCCCTCCTATAATTCACCCCTCCACTTT.

J is TRBJ2-7 and V is TRBV5-4; tentatively, D is TRBD1 (5 bases). V lost 2 bases, J lost 0 bases, and 9 bases lay in between. There are 14 residues in the CDR3. Looked up from germline, CDR1 is SGHNT and CDR2 is YYREEE (reference sequence). DNA of the CDR3: TGTGCCAGCAGCTTTTTAGACAGCTCCTACGAGCAGTACTTC. Protein sequence: CASSFLDSSYEQYF.

The DNA for the CDR3 is TGTGCCAGCAGCGTTCGACAGGGGATGAACAATGAGCAGTTCTTC. Translating it yields CASSVRQGMNNEQFF. The chain employs TRBV14 and TRBJ2-1, with 8 bases fitting TRBD1. V trimming: 5 bases; J trimming: 5 bases; junction bases outside the gene matches: 8. The CDR3 covers 15 residues. Per the germline V gene, CDR1 is SGHDN and CDR2 is FVKESK.

To note about this clone: Other nucleotide sequences from this sample produce the same CDR3. The chain links TRBV6-1 to TRBJ1-1, with D possibly TRBD1 on 6 matching bases. Trimming left V 6 bases short and J 3 bases short, with 11 bases between. CDR3 length: 13 residues. CDR1 is MNHNS, CDR2 SASEGT, per germline. The CDR3 DNA is TGTGCCAGCAGGGCTGGACAGTACACTGAAGCTTTCTTT. Translation: CASRAGQYTEAFF.

This chain uses TRBV11-2 with TRBJ1-2; 8 positions match TRBD1. Germline V gene data show CDR1 as SGHAT and CDR2 as FQNNGV. With V trimmed by 5 bases and J by 3 bases, 8 bases remained unmatched. The CDR3 extends over 15 amino acids. In nucleotides, the CDR3 is TGTGCCAGCAGCCAAGGACAGGGACTCCACTATGGCTACACCTTC. This encodes CASSQGQGLHYGYTF.

This chain links TRBV5-1 with TRBJ2-2, with a weak D call TRBD1 (6 bases). The CDR3 has 18 amino acids. Germline lookup yields CDR1 SGHRS and CDR2 YFSETQ. The V and J ends lost 0 bases and 5 bases respectively, with 20 bases between them. This chain's CDR3 is CASSLGSRITGLTGELFF. The CDR3 nucleotides are TGCGCCAGCAGCTTGGGCTCGAGGATCACAGGGTTAACCGGGGAGCTGTTTTTT. Drawing the rest from reference TRBV5-1 and TRBJ2-2, the complete variable domain is KAGVTQTPRYLIKTRGQQVTLSCSPISGHRSVSWYQQTPGQGLQFLFEYFSETQRNKGNFPGRFSGRQFSNSRSEMNVSTLELGDSALYLCASSLGSRITGLTGELFFGEGSRLTVL.

The J gene is TRBJ2-7, the V gene TRBV29-1; 8 nucleotides agree with TRBD2. The germline V gene has CDR1 SQVTM and CDR2 ANQGSEA. Trimming at V came to 6 bases and at J to 0 bases, leaving 4 bases not matched to a gene. This CDR3 comprises 13 residues. CDR3 sequence: CSVTGGTSYEQYF. In DNA form, the CDR3 reads TGCAGCGTGACGGGGGGGACCTCCTACGAGCAGTACTTC.

The genes are TRBV2 and TRBJ1-5; D is possibly TRBD1 (5 bases). The V end was cut by 4 bases, the J end by 1 base, with 8 bases between. This CDR3 comprises 14 residues. Germline-derived CDR1 and CDR2 are SNHLY and FYNNEI. The CDR3 sequence is CASSAGLSNQPQHF. CDR3 bases: TGTGCCAGCAGTGCAGGGTTGAGCAATCAGCCCCAGCATTTT.

This clone was seen a handful of times. V is TRBV9 and J is TRBJ2-2, with TRBD2 matching over 12 bases. The CDR3 has 16 amino acids. Germline-derived CDR1 and CDR2 are SGDLS and YYNGEE. V gave up 0 bases and J gave up 5 bases; unmatched junction bases: 2. CDR3 region: CASSVGTSGGTGELFF. The CDR3 bases are TGTGCCAGCAGCGTAGGCACTAGCGGGGGGACCGGGGAGCTGTTTTTT.

This clone was observed a handful of times. The rearrangement links TRBV7-2 to TRBJ2-1; 11 bases agree with TRBD2. V was pared by 2 bases and J by 4 bases, with 4 bases of the junction left unmatched. Germline lookup yields CDR1 SGHTA and CDR2 FQGNSA. The CDR3 is made up of 16 amino acids. For the CDR3, the DNA is TGTGCCAGCAGCTTATTTGGGACTAGCGGTTACAATGAGCAGTTCTTC. It translates to CASSLFGTSGYNEQFF.

V is TRBV21-1 and J is TRBJ2-7; TRBD1 was called by the table and not checked on the DNA. TRBV21-1 is noted as a pseudogene. This CDR3 is built from 18 residues. Written as DNA, the CDR3 is TGTGCCAGCAGGCCGACACGGAAGACCTCCGCAAAGTCCTACGAGCAGTACGTC. Residues: CASRPTRKTSAKSYEQYV.

The rearrangement links TRBV9 to TRBJ2-1, with 7 positions matching TRBD2. The CDR3 extends over 15 amino acids. The V gene's germline CDR1 is SGDLS and CDR2 YYNGEE. The junction had 6 bases not matched to a gene; V was cut back by 4 bases and J by 2 bases. In DNA, the CDR3 is TGTGCCAGCAGCCTACGACTAGCAACCTACAATGAGCAGTTCTTC. Protein product: CASSLRLATYNEQFF. Drawing the rest from reference TRBV9 and TRBJ2-1, the complete variable domain is DSGVTQTPKHLITATGQRVTLRCSPRSGDLSVYWYQQSLDQGLQFLIQYYNGEERAKGNILERFSAQQFPDLHSELNLSSLELGDSALYFCASSLRLATYNEQFFGPGTRLTVL.

The chain uses TRBV6-6 and TRBJ1-4, with 7 bases aligning to TRBD1. J gave up 5 bases and V 2 bases, and 5 bases lay outside the gene matches. The CDR3 has 15 residues. Germline V gene data show CDR1 as MNHNY and CDR2 as SVGAGI (reference sequence). Written as DNA, the CDR3 is TGTGCCAGCAGTTACGGGGGGACAGAGAATGAAAAACTGTTTTTT. Its protein is CASSYGGTENEKLFF.

This chain links TRBV14 with TRBJ2-1; 9 bases are a match to TRBD2. V lost 4 bases, J lost 10 bases, and 2 bases stayed unmatched. This CDR3 region has 12 residues. Germline CDR1 reads SGHDN; CDR2 reads FVKESK. In nucleotides, the CDR3 is TGTGCCAGCAGCCCGAGCGGGGGGGAGCAGTTCTTC. Amino acid sequence: CASSPSGGEQFF.

The chain recombines TRBV29-1 with TRBJ1-5, with D possibly matching TRBD1 (5 bases). This CDR3 has 21 residues. Per germline, CDR1 SQVTM and CDR2 ANQGSEA. The V end was cut by 3 bases, the J end by 1 base, with 31 bases between. This CDR3 is CSVDGTGGEIGRRDSNQPQHF. In nucleotides, the CDR3 is TGCAGCGTTGATGGGACGGGCGGCGAGATAGGGCGGCGGGACAGCAATCAGCCCCAGCATTTT.